The following is a TCR beta chain sequence with its context. This sample is drawn from a study of control samples from healthy donors and cancer patients. Method: immunoSEQ multiplex PCR; TCRdb's copy keeps in-frame clones and lacks some. In the table there are 130,000 to 150,000 clones, over 85% of which are singletons. Trimming took off 6 bases at V and 3 bases at J, with 11 bases between the two ends. The CDR3 has 13 residues. The germline CDR1 and CDR2 sequences are SNHLY and FYNNEI. Sequenced sample: blood. This receptor was identified in a man between 18 and 29 years old in good health. The gene calls are TRBV2 and TRBJ2-5, with D possibly TRBD2 on 5 matching bases. Written as DNA, the CDR3 is TGTGCCAGCAGCCCGTGGGGAGAAGAGACCCAGTACTTC. Protein sequence: CASSPWGEETQYF.